This TCR beta chain was retrieved from a study of T-cell reconstitution after alpha-beta-depleted transplantation in children. Study outcomes and limitations: The main origin of T-cell counts and diversity one year after transplant was newly produced T cells. Some patients' high day-60 TCRbeta diversity was traced to surviving recipient T cells and thymic progenitors. Alpha-beta T cells about two months after transplant reportedly derived from several hundred expanded graft clones.

There are 12 residues in the CDR3. The germline gives CDR1 MNHEY, CDR2 SVGAGI. Unmatched junction bases numbered 1, after V lost 6 bases and J lost 4 bases. The TCRbeta library incorporated unique molecular identifiers. TCRdb re-analysed the PCR reads in MiXCR, keeping a single row per CDR3 protein. The sample has around 270,000 distinct CDR3 sequences; roughly 7.8% are singletons. The table lists this clonotype with many counts. The antigen is unknown. The TCR was taken from a female patient aged 2-15 years who had a stem cell transplant for Fanconi anemia, so the T cells may come from the graft donor. The chain joins TRBV6-5 to TRBJ1-1; TRBD1 matches 8 bases. The specimen was peripheral blood, collected 360 days after TCRalphabeta/CD19-depleted stem cell transplant. The CDR3 here is CASRTGGTEAFF. CDR3 coding DNA: TGTGCCAGCAGAACAGGGGGCACTGAAGCTTTCTTT.